These 21 T cell receptor beta chains share one sample of origin, sequenced in a study of blood T cell repertoires in COVID-19. Using immunoSEQ multiplex PCR, the repertoire was profiled, and TCRdb retains in-frame clones only, with some absent. The sample holds 65,000 to 70,000 clones, about four fifths seen once. The specimen sequenced was peripheral blood. The receptors derive from a woman aged 60-75 years with acute or convalescent COVID-19.

Here the CDR3 reads CAWSPSDTEAFF. As DNA, the CDR3 is TGTGCCTGGAGTCCATCAGACACTGAAGCTTTCTTT. This chain uses TRBV30 with TRBJ1-1; D not resolved. The length of the CDR3 is 12 residues. V lost 2 bases and J 3 bases, leaving 7 bases between the germline ends. The germline V gene has CDR1 GTSNPN and CDR2 SVGIG (reference sequence).

The chain combines TRBV6-5 with TRBJ2-2; D may be TRBD1 (6 bases). Germline assignment: CDR1 MNHEY and CDR2 SVGAGI. This CDR3 has 15 amino acids. Trimming pared 1 base from V and 1 base from J, leaving 7 bases between. The CDR3 loop is CASSYYRVNTGELFF. The CDR3 bases are TGTGCCAGCAGTTACTACAGGGTGAACACCGGGGAGCTGTTTTTT.

This clone has only one observation. This sequence joins TRBV3-1 (or the pseudogene TRBV3-2) and TRBJ1-2; 8 bases are shared with TRBD1. CDR1 is LGHDT and CDR2 is YNNKEL in the germline V gene (reference sequence). The ends lost 4 bases at V and 6 bases at J; junction bases unmatched: 7. The CDR3 runs 14 residues. CDR3 residues: CASSPRTGRDGYTF. Here the CDR3 DNA reads TGTGCCAGCAGCCCGCGGACAGGGAGAGATGGCTACACCTTC.

The chain couples TRBV5-6 to TRBJ2-7; 11 nucleotides line up with TRBD1. CDR1 is SGHDT and CDR2 is YYEEEE in the germline V gene. CDR3 length: 15 amino acids. Trimming cost V 3 bases and J 5 bases; bases outside gene matches: 7. In nucleotides, the CDR3 is TGTGCCAGCAGCTCAGCCCGGACAGGGGGCCACGAGCAGTACTTC. It yields the protein CASSSARTGGHEQYF. Variable domain in full (rest from reference TRBV5-6 and TRBJ2-7): DAGVTQSPTHLIKTRGQQVTLRCSPKSGHDTVSWYQQALGQGPQFIFQYYEEEERQRGNFPDRFSGHQFPNYSSELNVNALLLGDSALYLCASSSARTGGHEQYFGPGTRLTVT.

V gene TRBV28 combines with J gene TRBJ1-2; D is possibly TRBD1 (5 bases). Per the germline V gene, CDR1 is MDHEN and CDR2 is SYDVKM. Between the trimmed V and J ends, which lost 6 bases and 7 bases, there was a span of 24 bases. This CDR3 has 16 amino acids. The CDR3 protein is CASSADGRDSFGGYTF. The CDR3 region has the DNA TGTGCCAGCAGCGCTGACGGCAGGGACTCCTTTGGTGGCTACACCTTC.

The chain carries TRBV14 and TRBJ2-1; 15 nucleotides agree with TRBD2. Unmatched junction bases numbered 6, after V lost 4 bases and J lost 8 bases. There are 16 residues in the CDR3. Germline CDR1 SGHDN, CDR2 FVKESK. CDR3 DNA: TGTGCCAGCAGCCCTTGGACTAGCGGGGGGGAGGATGAGCAGTTCTTC. This sequence encodes CASSPWTSGGEDEQFF.

This chain links TRBV7-9 with TRBJ2-2; possibly TRBD1 for D (6 bases). This CDR3 region has 18 residues. Germline assignment: CDR1 SEHNR and CDR2 FQNEAQ (reference sequence). Trimming stripped 2 bases from V and 0 bases from J, with 16 bases between. In DNA form, the CDR3 reads TGTGCCAGCAGCTTAAGGGCCGGCCGGACAGCGAACACCGGGGAGCTGTTTTTT. Its protein is CASSLRAGRTANTGELFF.

The chain recombines TRBV7-8 with TRBJ1-1; 7 bases fit TRBD1. The germline V gene has CDR1 SGHVS and CDR2 FQNEAQ. This CDR3 has 15 amino acids. J gave up 4 bases and V 3 bases, and 8 bases lay outside the gene matches. CDR3: CASSFGQVMGTEAFF. In DNA, the CDR3 is TGTGCCAGCAGCTTTGGACAGGTCATGGGCACTGAAGCTTTCTTT.

The chain joins TRBV2 to TRBJ2-5; possibly TRBD1 for D (6 bases). There are 13 residues in the CDR3. V was shortened by 9 bases and J by 2 bases, with 13 bases between the two germline ends. Germline values: CDR1 SNHLY, CDR2 FYNNEI. The CDR3 protein is CASCRDIQETQYF. The CDR3 DNA reads as TGTGCCAGTTGCCGGGACATTCAAGAGACCCAGTACTTC. The complete variable domain, with remaining parts taken from reference TRBV2 and TRBJ2-5, reads EPEVTQTPSHQVTQMGQEVILRCVPISNHLYFYWYRQILGQKVEFLVSFYNNEISEKSEIFDDQFSVERPDGSNFTLKIRSTKLEDSAMYFCASCRDIQETQYFGPGTRLLVL.

This sequence joins TRBV27 and TRBJ2-7, with D tentatively TRBD1 (7 bases). Germline CDR1 is MNHEY and CDR2 is SMNVEV (reference sequence). This CDR3 comprises 14 residues. Trimming pared 2 bases from V and 1 base from J, leaving 9 bases between. The CDR3 loop is CASSLAGQSYEQYF. The CDR3 bases are TGTGCCAGCAGTTTAGCGGGACAGTCCTACGAGCAGTACTTC.

The V call is TRBV3-1 (or the pseudogene TRBV3-2), the J call TRBJ2-7; a weak D match, TRBD1 (6 bases). V was trimmed by 4 bases and J by 5 bases, leaving 12 bases between them. This CDR3 region has 13 residues. Per the germline V gene, CDR1 is LGHDT and CDR2 is YNNKEL (reference sequence). The CDR3 protein is CASSRLDRHEQYF. The CDR3, as DNA: TGTGCCAGCAGCCGCCTTGACAGGCACGAGCAGTACTTC.

The rearrangement joins TRBV4-3 to TRBJ1-3; D remains unclear. The CDR3 runs 15 residues. Deletions cut 6 bases from V and 0 bases from J, with 12 bases between. The germline gives CDR1 LGHNA, CDR2 YSLEER. The CDR3 DNA follows: TGCGCCAGCAGAGCAGCGCCGGGCTCTGGAAACACCATATATTTT. Translating gives CASRAAPGSGNTIYF.

The chain joins TRBV6-5 to TRBJ2-1; TRBD2 matches 11 bases. The CDR3 is 16 amino acids. The trim removed 0 bases at V and 8 bases at J, leaving 6 bases unmatched. CDR1 and CDR2 from the germline V gene are MNHEY and SVGAGI. DNA of the CDR3: TGTGCCAGCAGTTACTCAGGTAGCGGGGGGGAGGATGAGCAGTTCTTC. Protein product: CASSYSGSGGEDEQFF.

The table lists this clone with a few counts. This chain joins TRBV7-9 and TRBJ2-3, with TRBD1 matching over 8 bases. V lost 5 bases, J lost 2 bases, and 9 bases stayed unmatched. Germline lookup yields CDR1 SEHNR and CDR2 FQNEAQ (reference sequence). The CDR3 sequence is 16 residues long. The CDR3 sequence is CASSLGTGVLTDTQYF. The CDR3 DNA is TGTGCCAGCAGCCTCGGGACAGGCGTCCTCACAGATACGCAGTATTTT.

The chain links TRBV29-1 to TRBJ2-7, with 8 bases matching TRBD1. With 6 bases clipped from V and 0 bases from J, the junction kept 1 base outside the gene matches. This CDR3 is built from 12 residues. In germline, CDR1 is SQVTM, CDR2 ANQGSEA. Written as DNA, the CDR3 is TGCAGCGTGGGACAGGACTCCTACGAGCAGTACTTC. Protein sequence: CSVGQDSYEQYF.

The chain links TRBV9 to TRBJ1-6; tentative D call: TRBD1 (5 bases). Trimming took 4 bases from V and 7 from J, leaving 18 bases between them. The CDR3 runs 16 residues. Looked up from germline, CDR1 is SGDLS and CDR2 is YYNGEE. CDR3 loop: CASSPRGREGNSPLHF. The CDR3 DNA reads as TGTGCCAGCAGCCCCCGAGGCAGGGAGGGGAATTCACCCCTCCACTTT. Based on the CDR3 plus reference TRBV9 and TRBJ1-6, the full variable domain is DSGVTQTPKHLITATGQRVTLRCSPRSGDLSVYWYQQSLDQGLQFLIQYYNGEERAKGNILERFSAQQFPDLHSELNLSSLELGDSALYFCASSPRGREGNSPLHFGNGTRLTVT.

The chain joins TRBV6-2 or TRBV6-3 to TRBJ2-4; D perhaps matches TRBD1 (6 bases). The V gene's germline CDR1 is MNHEY and CDR2 SVGEGT. With 2 bases removed from V and 1 base from J, the gap between germline ends came to 15 bases. The CDR3 has 17 amino acids. The CDR3 region is CASSYESGALAKNIQYF. In DNA, the CDR3 is TGTGCCAGCAGTTACGAGTCAGGGGCTTTGGCCAAAAACATTCAGTACTTC.

Worth noting for this clone: The sample holds other DNA sequences that translate to the same CDR3. The gene calls are TRBV9 and TRBJ2-1; D might be TRBD1 (7 bases). CDR3 length: 16 amino acids. CDR1 and CDR2 from the germline V gene are SGDLS and YYNGEE. The V and J ends lost 0 bases and 3 bases respectively, with 13 bases between them. The CDR3 sequence is CASSVAGGGLYNEQFF. The CDR3 region has the DNA TGTGCCAGCAGCGTAGCTGGAGGGGGCCTCTACAATGAGCAGTTCTTC.

The chain joins TRBV3-1 (or the pseudogene TRBV3-2) to TRBJ1-1; no definite D call. Trimming left V 8 bases short and J 4 bases short, with 17 bases between. CDR1 and CDR2 from the germline V gene are LGHDT and YNNKEL (reference sequence). CDR3 size: 14 residues. The CDR3 reads CASARTHRGTEAFF. DNA for the CDR3: TGTGCCAGCGCTCGGACCCATCGGGGCACTGAAGCTTTCTTT.

The rearrangement links TRBV19 to TRBJ1-1; tentative D call: TRBD1 (5 bases). V was shortened by 5 bases and J by 0 bases, with 10 bases between the two germline ends. The CDR3 is 14 residues long. The germline V gene has CDR1 LNHDA and CDR2 SQIVND (reference sequence). CDR3 protein: CASSGGLMNTEAFF. In nucleotides, the CDR3 is TGTGCCAGTAGTGGGGGACTCATGAACACTGAAGCTTTCTTT.

This clone has only a few counts. V and J are TRBV4-1 and TRBJ1-1; D is perhaps TRBD1 (5 bases). V gave up 0 bases and J gave up 3 bases, with 14 bases separating them. This CDR3 spans 16 amino acids. Germline lookup yields CDR1 MGHRA and CDR2 YSYEKL. CDR3 region: CASSQDRAQAYTEAFF. CDR3 sequence (DNA): TGCGCCAGCAGCCAAGATAGAGCACAGGCTTACACTGAAGCTTTCTTT.